The T cell receptor (beta chain) under discussion was sequenced for a study of blood T cells in healthy people across ages. Combining a sample-barcoded 5' primer with a J-beta primer mix, a second PCR ran for roughly 7 to 11 cycles. TCRdb independently ran MiXCR on the 5' RACE reads; one entry per CDR3 protein. Of almost 300,000 distinct CDR3 sequences listed, roughly 27% were seen once; the top ten hold 25% to 30%. Trimming left V 4 bases short and J 5 bases short, with 14 bases between. The CDR3 loop spans 13 amino acids. From germline, CDR1 is SQVTM and CDR2 ANQGSEA. This chain joins TRBV29-1 and TRBJ2-5; D may correspond to TRBD1 or TRBD2 (5 bases each). The receptor was isolated from a woman in her 70s in good health. Sequenced material: blood. CDR3 protein: CSVGGGGGETQYF. CDR3 coding DNA: TGCAGCGTTGGGGGTGGGGGTGGGGAGACCCAGTACTTC.